Below, 20 T cell receptor beta chains from the same sample are listed, as sequenced in a study of cytomegalovirus exposure and HLA in healthy donors. Both 60 Vbeta primers and 13 Jbeta primers went into the PCR. TCRdb keeps only in-frame clones here, not all; method: immunoSEQ multiplex PCR. Of 150,000 to 200,000 clones listed, 60% to 80% are singletons. Specimen: PBMCs. These receptors were obtained from a woman in her thirties or forties in good health and CMV-seronegative.

This rearrangement joins TRBV12-5 to TRBJ2-4, with TRBD2 matching 11 bases. CDR3 length: 21 residues. Germline V gene sequence: CDR1 LGHNT, CDR2 FRNRAP. V shed 5 bases and J 6 bases; nucleotides not matched to a gene: 24. The CDR3 spells CASGPPHRGGLAGGQRNIQYF. For the CDR3, the DNA is TGTGCTAGTGGTCCCCCCCACAGGGGTGGTTTAGCGGGAGGGCAGAGAAACATTCAGTACTTC.

V gene TRBV6-5 combines with J gene TRBJ1-2, with TRBD1 identical over 7 bases. The V gene's germline CDR1 is MNHEY and CDR2 SVGAGI. The CDR3 loop spans 15 amino acids. With V trimmed by 7 bases and J by 4 bases, 12 bases remained unmatched. The CDR3 DNA reads as TGTGCCAGCACCGCGGGACAGAGAACAGTCTATGGCTACACCTTC. Amino acid sequence: CASTAGQRTVYGYTF.

V and J are TRBV7-2 and TRBJ2-1, with 13 positions matching TRBD2. The CDR3 loop spans 15 amino acids. The germline V gene encodes CDR1 SGHTA and CDR2 FQGNSA. Trimming removed 6 bases from V and 7 bases from J; junction bases left unmatched: 6. The CDR3 DNA sequence: TGTGCCAGCAGTCTACTAGCGGGGGGGCCGAATGAGCAGTTCTTC. Translation: CASSLLAGGPNEQFF.

The chain combines TRBV9 with TRBJ2-3; 7 nucleotides line up with TRBD2. Germline V CDR1 and CDR2: SGDLS, YYNGEE. This CDR3 region has 17 residues. The trim removed 0 bases at V and 0 bases at J, leaving 7 bases unmatched. CDR3 sequence reads: CASSVEPGGSSTDTQYF. CDR3 nucleotides: TGTGCCAGCAGCGTAGAACCCGGGGGGTCTAGCACAGATACGCAGTATTTT.

The V gene is TRBV5-1, the J gene TRBJ2-7; 7 bases map to TRBD2. Unmatched junction bases numbered 5, after V lost 1 base and J lost 1 base. Looked up from germline, CDR1 is SGHRS and CDR2 is YFSETQ. The CDR3 runs 15 residues. The CDR3 is CASSLFGRGSYEQYF. The CDR3 region has the DNA TGCGCCAGCAGCTTGTTTGGGAGGGGTTCCTACGAGCAGTACTTC.

On this clone itself: An end of the junction does not agree with germline; a read error may underlie this. The J gene is TRBJ2-6, the V gene TRBV28, with TRBD1 matching 7 bases. This CDR3 spans 17 amino acids. Germline V CDR1 and CDR2: MDHEN, SYDVKM. This CDR3 is CASTEGARWAGANGLTF. CDR3 nucleotide sequence: TGTGCCAGCACCGAGGGGGCGCGTTGGGCTGGGGCCAACGGCCTGACTTTC.

The chain is built from TRBV7-2 and TRBJ2-1; TRBD2 agrees at 8 bases. The germline gives CDR1 SGHTA, CDR2 FQGNSA. The V gene end was trimmed by 3 bases and the J gene end by 4 bases; junction bases not matched to a gene: 5. The CDR3 consists of 15 residues. For the CDR3, the DNA is TGTGCCAGCAGCTTTACGGGGGGGGATTACAATGAGCAGTTCTTC. Translated, it gives CASSFTGGDYNEQFF.

This sequence joins TRBV2 and TRBJ2-1; 8 bases are a match to TRBD2. V shed 0 bases, J shed 7 bases, and the junction held 11 bases outside the gene matches. This CDR3 has 17 residues. The germline CDR1 and CDR2 sequences are SNHLY and FYNNEI. CDR3 nucleotide sequence: TGTGCCAGCAGTGAAGCGCGGGTTAGCGGGAATAGAAATGAGCAGTTCTTC. Its protein is CASSEARVSGNRNEQFF.

This chain joins TRBV27 and TRBJ2-1; D gene uncertain. V gave up 0 bases and J gave up 4 bases, with 16 bases separating them. CDR1 is MNHEY, CDR2 SMNVEV, per germline (reference sequence). This CDR3 contains 17 residues. As DNA, the CDR3 is TGTGCCAGCAGTTTATCGGGCAACAGCATCTTTTACAATGAGCAGTTCTTC. The encoded protein is CASSLSGNSIFYNEQFF.

The genes are TRBV28 and TRBJ1-5; D gene uncertain. Germline loops: CDR1 MDHEN, CDR2 SYDVKM. V dropped 5 bases and J dropped 2 bases, with 16 bases sitting between them. This CDR3 region has 16 residues. The CDR3 region has the DNA TGTGCCAGCAGTCTCAGACGACTTGGAGGCAATCAGCCCCAGCATTTT. Translating gives CASSLRRLGGNQPQHF.

This clone has only a few counts. The chain links TRBV5-6 to TRBJ1-4, with TRBD1 identical over 7 bases. The CDR3 runs to 14 residues. V gave up 5 bases and J gave up 8 bases; unmatched junction bases: 9. Germline assignment: CDR1 SGHDT and CDR2 YYEEEE. The CDR3 bases are TGTGCCAGCAGTACAGGGGATACGGGGGAAAAACTGTTTTTT. Translated: CASSTGDTGEKLFF.

The chain employs TRBV27 and TRBJ2-7, with 7 positions matching TRBD1. This CDR3 has 15 amino acids. CDR1 and CDR2 (germline): MNHEY, SMNVEV (reference sequence). The V and J ends lost 8 bases and 1 base, in that order; junction bases with no gene match: 11. Here the CDR3 reads CASRRQGQKSYEQYF. The CDR3 region has the DNA TGTGCCAGCCGCCGGCAGGGACAGAAGTCCTACGAGCAGTACTTC.

This clone appeared a few times. CDR3 residues: CSAGEGGMDTQYF. CDR3 in DNA: TGCAGCGCAGGTGAGGGTGGGATGGATACGCAGTATTTT. The chain is built from TRBV29-1 and TRBJ2-3; D might be TRBD2 (5 bases). CDR3 length: 13 residues. Per the germline V gene, CDR1 is SQVTM and CDR2 is ANQGSEA. The V end was cut by 7 bases, the J end by 6 bases, with 17 bases between.

The rearrangement joins TRBV7-2 to TRBJ1-4; TRBD1 matches 10 bases. This CDR3 has 15 amino acids. The J segment lost 8 bases and the V segment lost 4 bases, leaving 7 bases of the junction unmatched. Germline CDR1 is SGHTA and CDR2 is FQGNSA. The CDR3 DNA follows: TGTGCCAGCAGCTCGGGACAGGGGAATCGCGAAAAACTGTTTTTT. Protein product: CASSSGQGNREKLFF.

CDR3 sequence (DNA): TGTGCCAGCTCCCAGGGGAGCTCTGGAAACACCATATATTTT. Protein: CASSQGSSGNTIYF. The gene calls are TRBV6-1 and TRBJ1-3; possibly TRBD1 for D (6 bases). CDR1 is MNHNS and CDR2 is SASEGT in the germline V gene. The CDR3 runs to 14 residues. V shed 8 bases and J shed 0 bases, with 11 bases lying between them.

This chain connects TRBV7-8 to TRBJ1-1; the match to TRBD1 covers 8 bases. The CDR3 contains 15 residues. Germline values: CDR1 SGHVS, CDR2 FQNEAQ. Trimming cost V 5 bases and J 4 bases; bases outside gene matches: 9. The CDR3 loop is CASSTLTGVSTEAFF. CDR3 bases: TGTGCCAGCAGCACCCTGACAGGGGTCAGCACTGAAGCTTTCTTT.

The chain combines TRBV5-4 with TRBJ2-1; the match to TRBD2 covers 7 bases. The CDR3 runs to 14 residues. The trim removed 4 bases at V and 14 bases at J, leaving 15 bases unmatched. CDR1 is SGHNT, CDR2 YYREEE, per germline (reference sequence). The chain's CDR3 is CASSPVVGGSAEFF. In DNA form, the CDR3 reads TGTGCCAGCAGCCCGGTGGTAGGCGGGAGTGCGGAGTTCTTC. Full variable domain (rest looked up from reference TRBV5-4 and TRBJ2-1): ETGVTQSPTHLIKTRGQQVTLRCSSQSGHNTVSWYQQALGQGPQFIFQYYREEENGRGNFPPRFSGLQFPNYSSELNVNALELDDSALYLCASSPVVGGSAEFFGPGTRLTVL.

The rearrangement joins TRBV18 to TRBJ1-2; tentatively, D is TRBD1 (5 bases). CDR1 is KGHSH, CDR2 LQKENI, per germline. The CDR3 is 16 residues long. Trimming removed 2 bases at V and 8 bases at J, with 21 bases between. The CDR3 sequence: CASSPERAGPYFGYTF. DNA for the CDR3: TGTGCCAGCTCACCAGAGCGGGCGGGGCCCTATTTCGGCTACACCTTC.

This sequence joins TRBV6-4 and TRBJ1-2; D gene ambiguous. The CDR3 length is 15 residues. Deletions cut 5 bases from V and 2 bases from J, with 15 bases between. Germline lookup yields CDR1 MRHNA and CDR2 SNTAGT. The DNA for the CDR3 is TGTGCCAGCAGTAACCAGCGGGTAAGGAACTATGGCTACACCTTC. Encoded protein: CASSNQRVRNYGYTF.

On this clone: At one of its ends the junction is not consistent with the germline gene, which may arise from a read error. CDR3 sequence (DNA): TGCGCCAGCAGGAACCCGGGACAAAACTCTGCGGCCAACGTCCTGACTTTC. Encoded protein: CASRNPGQNSAANVLTF. V usage is TRBV5-1 and J usage is TRBJ2-6; D might be TRBD1 (6 bases). Per germline, CDR1 SGHRS and CDR2 YFSETQ. The CDR3 covers 17 residues. The whole variable domain, remainder taken from reference TRBV5-1 and TRBJ2-6, is KAGVTQTPRYLIKTRGQQVTLSCSPISGHRSVSWYQQTPGQGLQFLFEYFSETQRNKGNFPGRFSGRQFSNSRSEMNVSTLELGDSALYLCASRNPGQNSAANVLTFGAGSRLTVL.